The sequence of this T cell receptor beta chain was determined in a study of blood T cells in healthy people across ages. Then a second PCR, running roughly 7 to 11 cycles, was carried out with a sample-barcoded 5' primer and a J-beta primer mix. TCRdb re-analysed the 5' RACE reads in MiXCR, keeping a single row per CDR3 protein. Of fewer than 1.5 million distinct CDR3 sequences detected, around 42% appear once; the ten largest clones hold roughly 7.7%. Concerning this clonotype: Its antigen is not identified.

The germline V gene encodes CDR1 MNHNS and CDR2 SASEGT. The V and J ends lost 9 bases and 1 base respectively, with 12 bases between them. This CDR3 comprises 13 residues. Overall study findings and caveats: Donors of long life had a larger count of naive CD4+ cells and greater diversity than aged donors.

Sequencing was done on a sample of blood. The receptor was derived from a woman between 18 and 30 years old in good health. V is TRBV6-1 and J is TRBJ1-2; tentative D call: TRBD1 (6 bases). CDR3 sequence (DNA): TGTGCCAGGGGGGGGCAACTTAACTATGGCTACACCTTC. Amino acid sequence: CARGGQLNYGYTF.